This paragraph reports one T cell receptor (beta chain). The length of the CDR3 is 15 residues. CDR1 is LNHDA and CDR2 is SQIVND in the germline V gene (reference sequence). V lost 5 bases and J 0 bases, leaving 10 bases between the germline ends. In the original analysis: Estimation of nucleated cell counts relied on the amplification of reference gene primers. Profiling relied on immunoSEQ multiplex PCR, and the TCRdb table lists in-frame clones only, not all of them. V and J calls and clone size come straight from that table; D and trimming were deduced from the DNA. The table has some 400,000 clones, roughly 89% seen once. This sample was included in a study of blood T cell repertoires in COVID-19. Study as a whole: Sample material is recorded as cDNA or gDNA derived from T cells, B-cell-depleted T cells, or PBMCs.

The chain uses TRBV19 and TRBJ2-2, with D possibly TRBD2 on 6 matching bases. This receptor was taken from a woman in her 30s who had recovered from COVID-19. Material for sequencing was PBMCs or T cells enriched from blood (not recorded which). The CDR3 reads CASSLLAANTGELFF. CDR3 coding DNA: TGTGCCAGTAGTCTACTAGCAGCGAACACCGGGGAGCTGTTTTTT.